Presented here are 22 T cell receptor beta chains from one specimen sequenced in a study of T cell clonality in common variable immunodeficiency. The assay was immunoSEQ multiplex PCR, and TCRdb's table has in-frame clones only and misses some. The sample includes some 38,000 clones, none of them occurring once. The sample taken for sequencing was peripheral blood mononuclear cells. Source of these receptors: a person aged 18-69 years in good health.

This clone was counted ten times or more. The sequence runs out 3 residues before the end of the CDR3; the remainder is reconstructed from the germline J gene. The rearrangement joins TRBV20-1 to TRBJ2-7; 9 bases map to TRBD2. Germline V gives CDR1 DFQATT, CDR2 SNEGSKA (reference sequence). The CDR3 runs 16 residues. Unmatched junction bases numbered 13, after V lost 1 base and J lost 6 bases. The CDR3 is CSARANSGGIFGEQYF. The part of the CDR3 DNA that was read is TGCAGTGCTAGAGCGAATAGCGGGGGAATTTTTGGCGAG.

This clone was recorded at least ten times. From the germline J gene comes the end of the CDR3, since the read stops 3 residues before it. The V and J genes are TRBV4-1 and TRBJ1-2; D remains unclear. Germline CDR1 reads MGHRA; CDR2 reads YSYEKL. V was trimmed by 0 bases and J by 3 bases, leaving 11 bases between them. The CDR3 is made up of 15 amino acids. The DNA read from the CDR3 is TGCGCCAGCAGCCAAGATAGCGTCTGGGACTATGGC. Amino acid sequence: CASSQDSVWDYG. The full CDR3 protein is CASSQDSVWDYGYTF.

There are many counts of this clone. The read ends 3 residues shy of where the CDR3 ends; the end is completed using the germline J gene. The chain carries TRBV5-4 and TRBJ1-2; tentatively, D is TRBD1 (6 bases). V lost 4 bases and J lost 7, with 14 bases in between. Germline CDR1 and CDR2: SGHNT and YYREEE (reference sequence). The CDR3 totals 13 residues. The CDR3 is CASSPGGGPGYTF. The DNA read from the CDR3 is TGTGCCAGCAGCCCCGGGGGGGGGCCTGGC.

This clone was observed many times. The read halts 3 residues ahead of the CDR3 end, with the missing end drawn from the germline J gene. The genes are TRBV7-6 and TRBJ1-6; D call uncertain. V was pared by 3 bases and J by 9 bases, with 9 bases between. Germline-derived CDR1 and CDR2 are SGHVS and FNYEAQ. The CDR3 totals 13 residues. The CDR3 spells CASSFGGGSPLHF. CDR3 DNA (partial): TGTGCCAGCAGCTTCGGTGGTGGTTCACCC.

In this sample, this clone turned up many times. The covered CDR3 bases are TGTGCCAGTAGTCGGTCTAGCGGATTTTCCTACAATGAG. Translation: CASSRSSGFSYNE. The CDR3 in its entirety is CASSRSSGFSYNEQFF. V and J are TRBV19 and TRBJ2-1, with 7 bases identical to TRBD2. Coverage ceases 3 residues before the CDR3 finishes, and the germline J gene fills in the end. Per germline, CDR1 LNHDA and CDR2 SQIVND (reference sequence). V gave up 5 bases and J gave up 1 base; unmatched junction bases: 8. CDR3 length: 16 amino acids. The complete variable domain, with remaining parts taken from reference TRBV19 and TRBJ2-1, reads DGGITQSPKYLFRKEGQNVTLSCEQNLNHDAMYWYRQDPGQGLRLIYYSQIVNDFQKGDIAEGYSVSREKKESFPLTVTSAQKNPTAFYLCASSRSSGFSYNEQFFGPGTRLTVL.

Many counts were recorded for this clone. Read data end 3 residues before the CDR3 end; the end is taken from the germline J gene. The chain has TRBV6-2 or TRBV6-3 and TRBJ2-3; 12 bases map to TRBD2. Trimming removed 1 base from V and 2 bases from J; junction bases left unmatched: 4. The germline V gene has CDR1 MNHEY and CDR2 SVGEGT. The CDR3 contains 17 residues. The chain's CDR3 is CASSYLWTSGVTDTQYF. Partial CDR3 DNA: TGTGCCAGCAGTTACTTATGGACTAGCGGGGTCACAGATACG.

Many counts were recorded for this clone. The CDR3 end is not reached by the read, which stops 3 residues before it; the germline J gene fills it in. The V gene is TRBV7-6, the J gene TRBJ1-5; D unresolved. Trimming removed 0 bases from V and 0 bases from J, with 6 bases in between. Germline assignment: CDR1 SGHVS and CDR2 FNYEAQ. This CDR3 region has 15 residues. The CDR3 sequence is CASSLAAGSNQPQHF. The sequenced part of the CDR3 DNA is TGTGCCAGCAGCTTAGCTGCGGGTAGCAATCAGCCC.

There are many counts of this clone. From the germline J gene comes the end of the CDR3, since the read stops 3 residues before it. The chain employs TRBV7-6 and TRBJ1-3; D might be TRBD1 (6 bases). Looked up from germline, CDR1 is SGHVS and CDR2 is FNYEAQ. V gave up 1 base and J gave up 2 bases, with 9 bases separating them. This CDR3 has 15 amino acids. CDR3 bases read: TGTGCCAGCAGCTTAGGGCAGGGGCCTGGAAACACC. Its protein is CASSLGQGPGNT. In full, the CDR3 reads CASSLGQGPGNTIYF.

This clone has a count of ten or more. The read is 3 residues too short to cover the CDR3 end, so that end is filled in from the germline J gene. The chain recombines TRBV7-2 with TRBJ2-5, with D perhaps TRBD2 (6 bases). V was cut by 5 bases and J by 1 base, with 11 bases left in between. Germline V lookup: CDR1 SGHTA, CDR2 FQGNSA. The CDR3 has 14 residues. CDR3 bases read: TGTGCCAGCAGCCTGGGACTGCCCCAAGAGACC. Translating gives CASSLGLPQET. The whole CDR3 region reads CASSLGLPQETQYF. The whole variable domain, remainder taken from reference TRBV7-2 and TRBJ2-5, is GAGVSQSPSNKVTEKGKDVELRCDPISGHTALYWYRQSLGQGLEFLIYFQGNSAPDKSGLPSDRFSAERTGGSVSTLTIQRTQQEDSAVYLCASSLGLPQETQYFGPGTRLLVL.

This clone was picked up many times. The CDR3 extends 3 residues past the end of the read, so its final part is completed from the germline J gene. The chain is built from TRBV6-2 or TRBV6-3 and TRBJ2-7, with unresolved D. V was clipped by 3 bases and J by 3 bases, with 3 bases between them. The CDR3 is made up of 11 amino acids. Germline assignment: CDR1 MNHEY and CDR2 SVGEGT. The part of the CDR3 DNA that was read is TGTGCCAGCAGTTATCTCTACGAG. It codes for CASSYLYE. The whole CDR3 protein is CASSYLYEQYF.

Concerning this clone itself: The read comes to an end 3 residues before the CDR3 does, leaving the germline J gene to fill in the end. This rearrangement joins TRBV10-2 to TRBJ2-7; 8 bases are a match to TRBD2. CDR1 is WSHSY, CDR2 SAAADI, per germline. This CDR3 is 14 amino acids long. The V segment lost 6 bases and the J segment 2 bases; nucleotides outside the gene matches: 6. The CDR3 region is CASRRAGGPYEQYF. Incomplete CDR3 DNA: TGCGCCAGCAGGAGGGCGGGAGGACCCTACGAG.

Ten or more counts support this clone. With the read ending 3 residues before the CDR3 end, the germline J gene is used to fill in that end. This sequence joins TRBV5-6 and TRBJ2-1, with a weak D call TRBD1 (5 bases). Germline lookup yields CDR1 SGHDT and CDR2 YYEEEE. Trimming took off 2 bases at V and 6 bases at J, with 12 bases between the two ends. This CDR3 is 14 amino acids long. Here the CDR3 reads CASSFGLTGNEQFF. The part of the CDR3 DNA that was read is TGTGCCAGCAGCTTTGGTCTCACAGGCAATGAG.

This clone has at least ten counts. The read ends 3 residues early relative to the CDR3; the germline J gene fills the gap. The genes are TRBV7-2 and TRBJ2-7; the D gene is possibly TRBD2 (6 bases). CDR3 length equals 14 residues. V lost 3 bases and J lost 3, with 12 bases in between. Germline V gene data show CDR1 as SGHTA and CDR2 as FQGNSA. CDR3 bases read: TGTGCCAGCAGCTTCATAACTAGCAGCTACGAG. It yields the protein CASSFITSSYE. The whole CDR3 reads CASSFITSSYEQYF.

This clone appeared many times. The sequenced fragment ends 3 residues before the CDR3 boundary, so the rest is inferred from the germline J gene. V usage is TRBV6-2 or TRBV6-3 and J usage is TRBJ1-2, with D possibly TRBD1 on 5 matching bases. CDR3 length: 12 residues. Trimming took off 6 bases at V and 6 bases at J, with 11 bases between the two ends. Germline V gene sequence: CDR1 MNHEY, CDR2 SVGEGT. The part of the CDR3 DNA that was read is TGTGCCAGCAGGGACCTAGGGGATGGC. This encodes CASRDLGDG. The whole CDR3 reads CASRDLGDGYTF.

This clone was counted many times. This chain's CDR3 is CATLLDRTSYEQYF. Partial CDR3 DNA: TGTGCCACCCTATTGGACAGGACCTCCTACGAG. The chain links TRBV10-3 to TRBJ2-7, with 7 bases matching TRBD1. From the germline J gene comes the end of the CDR3, since the read stops 3 residues before it. With V trimmed by 10 bases and J by 0 bases, 9 bases remained unmatched. The CDR3 is 14 residues long. CDR1 and CDR2 from the germline V gene are ENHRY and SYGVKD.

This clone has at least ten counts. The CDR3 end lies 3 residues beyond the end of the read and is filled in from the germline J gene. The chain has TRBV5-6 and TRBJ1-1; D is possibly TRBD1 (5 bases). The germline V and J ends were trimmed by 4 bases and 3 bases, with 16 bases remaining between them. CDR1 is SGHDT and CDR2 is YYEEEE in the germline V gene. This CDR3 contains 15 residues. The CDR3 protein is CASSPGRLGHTEAFF. The sequenced part of the CDR3 DNA is TGTGCCAGCAGCCCTGGGAGGTTGGGGCACACTGAA. Combining the CDR3 with reference TRBV5-6 and TRBJ1-1 gives the whole variable domain DAGVTQSPTHLIKTRGQQVTLRCSPKSGHDTVSWYQQALGQGPQFIFQYYEEEERQRGNFPDRFSGHQFPNYSSELNVNALLLGDSALYLCASSPGRLGHTEAFFGQGTRLTVV.

This clone was recorded many times. The DNA ends 3 residues before the CDR3 does, and the rest of the CDR3 is filled in from the germline J gene. The chain uses TRBV20-1 and TRBJ2-7; no definite D call. Trimming shortened V by 3 bases and J by 0 bases, and 9 bases separated the two germline ends. The CDR3 length is 13 residues. Germline-derived CDR1 and CDR2 are DFQATT and SNEGSKA (reference sequence). The CDR3 region is CSASFPDSYEQYF. Partial CDR3 DNA: TGCAGTGCTAGCTTTCCAGACTCCTACGAG.

This clone was observed at least ten times. The CDR3 bases that were read are TGTGCCAGCTCACCTCGGGACGGACTAGAA. Translated: CASSPRDGLE. The whole CDR3 sequence is CASSPRDGLEAFF. This chain connects TRBV18 to TRBJ1-1; tentative D call: TRBD1 (5 bases). The CDR3 extends 3 residues past the end of the read, so its final part is completed from the germline J gene. In germline, CDR1 is KGHSH, CDR2 LQKENI. The CDR3 is 13 residues long.

This clone was found many times. The read halts 3 residues ahead of the CDR3 end, with the missing end drawn from the germline J gene. The rearrangement links TRBV6-2 or TRBV6-3 to TRBJ1-2, with TRBD1 identical over 7 bases. V dropped 6 bases and J dropped 5; count of bases not matched to a gene: 6. This CDR3 is built from 13 residues. Germline values: CDR1 MNHEY, CDR2 SVGEGT. This chain's CDR3 is CASSSKTGYGYTF. CDR3 DNA (partial): TGTGCCAGCAGCTCTAAGACAGGGTATGGC.

Many counts were recorded for this clone. The CDR3 goes on 3 residues after the read ends, and that part is filled in from the germline J gene. This chain connects TRBV4-1 to TRBJ1-2, with a possible D match to TRBD1 (5 bases). Germline lookup yields CDR1 MGHRA and CDR2 YSYEKL. CDR3 length equals 15 residues. Trimming pared 0 bases from V and 0 bases from J, leaving 8 bases between. The part of the CDR3 DNA that was read is TGCGCCAGCAGCCAAGATACAGGATCTAACTATGGC. Translation: CASSQDTGSNYG. The CDR3, in full, reads CASSQDTGSNYGYTF.

This clone showed up many times. The read ends 3 residues before the CDR3 terminus; that terminus is restored from the germline J gene. The chain has TRBV19 and TRBJ1-6, with a possible D match to TRBD1 (5 bases). CDR3 length: 12 amino acids. The V end was cut by 6 bases, the J end by 9 bases, with 9 bases between. CDR1 and CDR2 (germline): LNHDA, SQIVND (reference sequence). Here the CDR3 reads CASRWRGSPLHF. CDR3 DNA (partial): TGTGCCAGTAGATGGAGGGGTTCACCC.

The sample holds a few counts of this clone. The CDR3 extends 3 residues past the end of the read, so its final part is completed from the germline J gene. The chain combines TRBV30 with TRBJ2-4, with D maybe TRBD1 (7 bases). Germline V gene data show CDR1 as GTSNPN and CDR2 as SVGIG (reference sequence). The CDR3 spans 10 residues. This CDR3 is CACQGGGQYF. The sequenced CDR3 bases are TGTGCCTGCCAGGGGGGAGGT.